This is a list of T cell receptor beta chains from one sample in a study of shared clonotypes between healthy human individuals. TCRdb keeps only in-frame clones here, not all; method: immunoSEQ multiplex PCR. This sample carries 300,000 to 400,000 clones, around 67% of them seen once, and the ten largest clones take 10%. The sequenced sample consisted of memory CD4+ T cells sorted from blood. Source of these receptors: a man aged 25 to 45 in good health. CDR3s include the opening cysteine and the closing phenylalanine or tryptophan. Each record gives: J gene, V gene, CDR3 protein.

J: TRBJ2-5; V: TRBV7-3; CDR3: CASSFFTGTGETQYF
J: TRBJ2-7; V: TRBV11-2; CDR3: CASAREFNEQYF
J: TRBJ2-3; V: TRBV10-3; CDR3: CAISYPGTDTQYF
J: TRBJ1-3; V: TRBV4-3; CDR3: CASSQVGDSEFSGNTIYF
J: TRBJ1-5; V: TRBV27; CDR3: CASTRTGSSIWAQHF
J: TRBJ2-7; V: TRBV5-1; CDR3: CASSPVGGAYEQYF
J: TRBJ2-7; V: TRBV5-1; CDR3: CASSLDPSSYEQYF
J: TRBJ2-2; V: TRBV5-4; CDR3: CASSPSTESHGELFF
J: TRBJ2-5; V: TRBV10-3; CDR3: CATRPGQTSETQYF
J: TRBJ2-5; V: TRBV2; CDR3: CASSEGQGGRKTQYF
J: TRBJ2-3; V: TRBV9; CDR3: CASSVVGWTDTQYF
J: TRBJ1-1; V: TRBV6-6; CDR3: CASSYGVTEAFF
J: TRBJ1-2; V: TRBV7-2; CDR3: CASSSLQGSQGYGYTF
J: TRBJ2-1; V: TRBV28; CDR3: CAIDSPGTSGSRNEQFF
J: TRBJ1-4; V: TRBV14; CDR3: CASSQSGGATNEKLFF
J: TRBJ1-1; V: TRBV28; CDR3: CASSLSTPGGLGAFF
J: TRBJ2-1; V: TRBV5-5; CDR3: CASSKRTGSSYNEQFF
J: TRBJ1-2; V: TRBV2; CDR3: CASSVRQGVANYGYTF
J: TRBJ2-1; V: TRBV2; CDR3: CASRGVAGIYYNEQFF
J: TRBJ2-7; V: TRBV10-3; CDR3: CAGAPGQIPYEQYF
J: TRBJ2-2; V: TRBV5-6; CDR3: CASSLVLAGGRPGELFF
J: TRBJ2-1; V: TRBV29-1; CDR3: CSVGRRGVHNEQFF
J: TRBJ2-3; V: TRBV5-1; CDR3: CASSQGLHDTQYF
J: TRBJ1-2; V: TRBV27; CDR3: CASSSRWGDRTNAGGYGYTF
J: TRBJ2-7; V: TRBV6-1; CDR3: CASSAGQALFEQYF
J: TRBJ1-4; V: TRBV9; CDR3: CASSPSRGETNEKLFF
J: TRBJ2-2; V: TRBV30; CDR3: CASLTNTGELFF
J: TRBJ1-1; V: TRBV27; CDR3: CASSLRPNTEAFF
J: TRBJ2-5; V: TRBV5-6; CDR3: CASSFGEGQETQYF
J: TRBJ2-1; V: TRBV11-2; CDR3: CASRLSGATYNEQFF
J: TRBJ2-3; V: TRBV2; CDR3: CASSDGWAITDTQYF
J: TRBJ2-3; V: TRBV6-6; CDR3: CASEGRGPTDTQYF
J: TRBJ2-1; V: TRBV28; CDR3: CASSPAVWARSNEQFF
J: TRBJ2-7; V: TRBV7-9; CDR3: CASSLAIGQGSMEQYF
J: TRBJ2-5; V: TRBV7-8; CDR3: CATVRTSGRGETQYF
J: TRBJ2-7; V: TRBV7-8; CDR3: CASSSFLPNEAGPTYEQYF
J: TRBJ2-5; V: TRBV19; CDR3: CASSRQRQETQYF
J: TRBJ2-6; V: TRBV29-1; CDR3: CSVGYGSNSGANVLTF
J: TRBJ2-3; V: TRBV7-3; CDR3: CASSSRTGRDTQYF
J: TRBJ1-5; V: TRBV15; CDR3: CATSRDLRGNQPQHF
J: TRBJ2-1; V: TRBV2; CDR3: CAASSGRNGWMDEQFF
J: TRBJ2-5; V: TRBV9; CDR3: CASSVEYAETQYF
J: TRBJ2-1; V: TRBV10-3; CDR3: CAISTGDKQFF
J: TRBJ2-5; V: TRBV20-1; CDR3: CSATETQYF
J: TRBJ2-5; V: TRBV27; CDR3: CASSLRLAGETQYF
J: TRBJ2-1; V: TRBV14; CDR3: CASSQDLARGLKNEQFF